Shown below are 23 T cell receptor beta chains from a single sample sequenced in a study of cytomegalovirus exposure and HLA in healthy donors. The primer mix had 60 Vbeta and 13 Jbeta primers. Here immunoSEQ multiplex PCR was the method, and the copy in TCRdb shows in-frame clones only, minus some. The sample has more than 200,000 clones, 85% seen once. The sequenced sample was PBMCs. The receptors were sampled from a human donor in good health.

V usage is TRBV7-2 and J usage is TRBJ2-7; the D gene is possibly TRBD2 (5 bases). The CDR3 extends over 14 amino acids. Germline assignment: CDR1 SGHTA and CDR2 FQGNSA. Trimming cost V 4 bases and J 0 bases, with 10 bases left between them. The CDR3 DNA follows: TGTGCCAGCAGCTATGTCCGGGGCTCCTACGAGCAGTACTTC. Its protein is CASSYVRGSYEQYF.

This clone was counted between two and nine times. V usage is TRBV5-4 and J usage is TRBJ2-1, with 13 positions matching TRBD2. J was trimmed by 1 base and V by 4 bases; bases with no gene match: 5. This CDR3 region has 17 residues. Germline CDR1 and CDR2: SGHNT and YYREEE (reference sequence). Here the CDR3 reads CASSPGTSGISYNEQFF. The DNA of the CDR3 is TGTGCCAGCAGCCCGGGGACTAGCGGGATATCCTACAATGAGCAGTTCTTC.

The rearrangement joins TRBV2 to TRBJ2-1, with TRBD2 matching over 9 bases. The junction had 7 bases not matched to a gene; V was cut back by 6 bases and J by 4 bases. In germline, CDR1 is SNHLY, CDR2 FYNNEI. CDR3 length: 15 amino acids. In DNA, the CDR3 is TGTGCCAGCAGGTCTAGCGGGACCCCGTACAATGAGCAGTTCTTC. Amino acid sequence: CASRSSGTPYNEQFF. Supplemented by reference TRBV2 and TRBJ2-1, the full variable domain reads EPEVTQTPSHQVTQMGQEVILRCVPISNHLYFYWYRQILGQKVEFLVSFYNNEISEKSEIFDDQFSVERPDGSNFTLKIRSTKLEDSAMYFCASRSSGTPYNEQFFGPGTRLTVL.

The gene calls are TRBV19 and TRBJ2-1, with TRBD1 matching over 9 bases. The germline V gene encodes CDR1 LNHDA and CDR2 SQIVND (reference sequence). The CDR3 covers 15 residues. The V gene end was trimmed by 5 bases and the J gene end by 2 bases; junction bases not matched to a gene: 4. The CDR3 DNA reads as TGTGCCAGTAGTGTACAGGGGGCTGCCTACAATGAGCAGTTCTTC. The encoded protein is CASSVQGAAYNEQFF.

The genes are TRBV7-9 and TRBJ2-7; tentatively, D is TRBD1 (6 bases). Germline V lookup: CDR1 SEHNR, CDR2 FQNEAQ (reference sequence). There are 16 residues in the CDR3. With 4 bases removed from V and 1 base from J, the gap between germline ends came to 17 bases. CDR3 loop: CASSSLGGDRSYEQYF. CDR3 nucleotides: TGTGCCAGCAGCTCCCTAGGGGGTGACCGGTCCTACGAGCAGTACTTC.

The V call is TRBV5-5, the J call TRBJ2-7; 8 positions match TRBD2. The V and J ends lost 4 bases and 5 bases, in that order; junction bases with no gene match: 11. Germline CDR1 and CDR2: SGHKS and YYEKEE (reference sequence). The CDR3 runs 15 residues. CDR3: CASSPTGGGFNEQYF. The CDR3 DNA sequence: TGTGCCAGCAGCCCCACCGGGGGGGGGTTCAACGAGCAGTACTTC.

This chain uses TRBV11-2 with TRBJ1-1; 8 bases map to TRBD1. Looked up from germline, CDR1 is SGHAT and CDR2 is FQNNGV. The ends lost 5 bases at V and 2 bases at J; junction bases unmatched: 7. The CDR3 spans 15 residues. CDR3 residues: CASSVDRVPNTEAFF. For the CDR3, the DNA is TGTGCCAGCAGCGTGGACAGGGTGCCCAACACTGAAGCTTTCTTT.

The V call is TRBV6-5, the J call TRBJ2-7; D gene ambiguous. This CDR3 is built from 14 residues. V dropped 5 bases and J dropped 1 base, with 12 bases sitting between them. Germline V gene data show CDR1 as MNHEY and CDR2 as SVGAGI. The CDR3, as DNA: TGTGCCAGCAGTCTCGGTCTCGGGTCCTACGAGCAGTACTTC. This translates into CASSLGLGSYEQYF.

The chain combines TRBV28 with TRBJ2-2, with 10 nucleotides matching TRBD2. V shed 5 bases, J shed 3 bases, and the junction held 3 bases outside the gene matches. Germline V gene data show CDR1 as MDHEN and CDR2 as SYDVKM. This CDR3 is built from 15 residues. CDR3 residues: CASSPSGRDTGELFF. Here the CDR3 DNA reads TGTGCCAGCAGTCCCAGCGGGAGGGACACCGGGGAGCTGTTTTTT.

V gene TRBV11-3 combines with J gene TRBJ2-7; 10 bases are shared with TRBD2. V trimming: 4 bases; J trimming: 5 bases; junction bases outside the gene matches: 8. Germline-derived CDR1 and CDR2 are SGHNT and YENEEA. The CDR3 runs to 15 residues. CDR3 bases: TGTGCCAGCAGCTCCATGGGACTAGCGAGTGACGAGCAGTACTTC. Translated: CASSSMGLASDEQYF.

The chain joins TRBV5-1 to TRBJ1-1, with 8 nucleotides matching TRBD1. This CDR3 is built from 15 residues. Unmatched junction bases numbered 2, after V lost 0 bases and J lost 1 base. CDR1 and CDR2 from the germline V gene are SGHRS and YFSETQ. The CDR3 coding sequence is TGCGCCAGCAGCTTGGATCAGGGGGCGAACACTGAAGCTTTCTTT. Amino acid sequence: CASSLDQGANTEAFF.

The chain links TRBV4-1 to TRBJ1-5; 8 positions match TRBD1. V was clipped by 3 bases and J by 0 bases; unmatched bases: 4. The CDR3 loop spans 16 amino acids. In germline, CDR1 is MGHRA, CDR2 YSYEKL. The CDR3 coding sequence is TGCGCCAGCAGCCACCCCGGACAGGGTAGCAATCAGCCCCAGCATTTT. Its protein is CASSHPGQGSNQPQHF.

This sequence joins TRBV28 and TRBJ2-5, with 9 bases identical to TRBD2. The V segment lost 6 bases and the J segment 5 bases; nucleotides outside the gene matches: 7. The CDR3 covers 14 residues. Germline CDR1 reads MDHEN; CDR2 reads SYDVKM. The CDR3 is CASSLAGERETQYF. The DNA of the CDR3 is TGTGCCAGCAGCTTAGCGGGAGAACGGGAGACCCAGTACTTC.

This chain links TRBV7-2 with TRBJ2-7; D gene ambiguous. The CDR3 loop spans 14 amino acids. V lost 1 base to trimming and J lost 1 base, with 8 bases between them. Germline V gene lookup returns CDR1 SGHTA and CDR2 FQGNSA. The CDR3 nucleotides are TGTGCCAGCAGCTTAGGAGAGTATTCCTACGAGCAGTACTTC. It translates to CASSLGEYSYEQYF. Looking up the rest from reference TRBV7-2 and TRBJ2-7 gives the full variable domain: GAGVSQSPSNKVTEKGKDVELRCDPISGHTALYWYRQSLGQGLEFLIYFQGNSAPDKSGLPSDRFSAERTGGSVSTLTIQRTQQEDSAVYLCASSLGEYSYEQYFGPGTRLTVT.

The chain links TRBV19 to TRBJ1-2; no firm D call. The CDR3 loop spans 12 amino acids. The germline V and J ends were trimmed by 2 bases and 5 bases, with 6 bases remaining between them. Germline CDR1 reads LNHDA; CDR2 reads SQIVND (reference sequence). The DNA for the CDR3 is TGTGCCAGTAGTATAACCGGGTATGGCTACACCTTC. Translating it yields CASSITGYGYTF.

The chain links TRBV7-2 to TRBJ2-3, with 13 nucleotides matching TRBD2. Germline V gives CDR1 SGHTA, CDR2 FQGNSA. The CDR3 consists of 17 residues. After removal of 2 bases from V and 5 bases from J, the junction contained 7 bases not matched to a gene. For the CDR3, the DNA is TGTGCCAGCAGCTTATACTTCGGACTAGCGGGAGAAGATACGCAGTATTTT. Amino acid sequence: CASSLYFGLAGEDTQYF.

The rearrangement links TRBV29-1 to TRBJ1-2; D remains ambiguous. CDR1 and CDR2 (germline): SQVTM, ANQGSEA. Trimming left V 6 bases short and J 3 bases short, with 8 bases between. The CDR3 runs 11 residues. The CDR3, as DNA: TGCAGCGTCCAGGCAGACTATGGCTACACCTTC. Translating it yields CSVQADYGYTF.

The rearrangement joins TRBV28 to TRBJ2-5, with TRBD1 matching over 7 bases. TRBJ2-7 explains the end of the DNA better; the J call may be wrong. CDR3 length: 14 residues. CDR1 is MDHEN, CDR2 SYDVKM, per germline. The CDR3 loop is CASSLSPTGPEQYF. The CDR3 bases are TGTGCCAGCAGTCTCTCCCCGACAGGGCCCGAGCAGTACTTC.

The chain uses TRBV7-9 and TRBJ2-7, with D maybe TRBD2 (6 bases). The CDR3 loop spans 16 amino acids. The germline V gene has CDR1 SEHNR and CDR2 FQNEAQ (reference sequence). V lost 6 bases and J 0 bases, leaving 18 bases between the germline ends. The CDR3 sequence is CASSFSSSASSYEQYF. DNA for the CDR3: TGTGCCAGCAGTTTCTCATCTAGCGCTAGCTCCTACGAGCAGTACTTC.

V gene TRBV7-9 combines with J gene TRBJ1-3; D ambiguous. The CDR3 extends over 17 amino acids. V lost 4 bases and J 1 base, leaving 17 bases between the germline ends. Germline-derived CDR1 and CDR2 are SEHNR and FQNEAQ (reference sequence). The CDR3 protein is CASSYLEGPGSGNTIYF. The CDR3, as DNA: TGTGCCAGCAGCTACCTGGAGGGCCCGGGATCTGGAAACACCATATATTTT.

The chain carries TRBV20-1 and TRBJ1-2, with D hard to call. Trimming pared 8 bases from V and 2 bases from J, leaving 9 bases between. Germline loops: CDR1 DFQATT, CDR2 SNEGSKA (reference sequence). The CDR3 is made up of 11 amino acids. CDR3 sequence: CSPDTNYGYTF. The CDR3 coding sequence is TGCAGTCCCGACACAAACTATGGCTACACCTTC.

CDR3: CASSLAGTSGRAYEQYF. The CDR3 DNA sequence: TGTGCCAGCAGCTTGGCCGGGACTAGCGGGAGGGCCTACGAGCAGTACTTC. The chain couples TRBV5-4 to TRBJ2-7; 16 positions agree with TRBD2. Germline values: CDR1 SGHNT, CDR2 YYREEE (reference sequence). The V gene end was trimmed by 0 bases and the J gene end by 2 bases; junction bases not matched to a gene: 2. The CDR3 sequence is 17 residues long. Based on the CDR3 plus reference TRBV5-4 and TRBJ2-7, the full variable domain is ETGVTQSPTHLIKTRGQQVTLRCSSQSGHNTVSWYQQALGQGPQFIFQYYREEENGRGNFPPRFSGLQFPNYSSELNVNALELDDSALYLCASSLAGTSGRAYEQYFGPGTRLTVT.

The chain carries TRBV4-2 and TRBJ2-7, with 9 bases identical to TRBD2. Germline V lookup: CDR1 LGHNA, CDR2 YNFKEQ. Trimming at V came to 0 bases and at J to 6 bases, leaving 6 bases not matched to a gene. CDR3 length: 15 residues. The CDR3 reads CASSQEGTSLGEQYF. CDR3 in DNA: TGTGCCAGCAGCCAAGAAGGGACTAGCTTAGGCGAGCAGTACTTC.